Sequencing of this T cell receptor beta chain was carried out in a study of blood T cell repertoires in COVID-19. Overall study: Samples taken during acute and convalescent COVID-19 were collected in the United States, Italy and Spain. T cells, B-cell-depleted T cells, or PBMCs supplied cDNA or gDNA.

In the original workflow: Estimates of nucleated cell counts were drawn from the amplification of reference gene primers. The data were produced by immunoSEQ multiplex PCR, yet TCRdb's version contains in-frame clones alone and is incomplete. V, J and clone size reflect that table, while D and trimming were determined from the DNA. The sample carries 20,000 to 30,000 clones, 80% to 95% recorded once. This CDR3 is 14 amino acids long. With 5 bases clipped from V and 5 bases from J, the junction kept 3 bases outside the gene matches. CDR1 and CDR2 (germline): SEHNR, FQNEAQ (reference sequence). Sequencing was done on a sample of peripheral blood. This sequence originates from a human donor in a cohort sampled during active COVID-19. V gene TRBV7-9 combines with J gene TRBJ1-1; 12 bases are shared with TRBD1. CDR3 sequence reads: CASSRDRGRTEAFF. The CDR3 nucleotides read TGTGCCAGCAGCCGGGACAGGGGGCGGACTGAAGCTTTCTTT.